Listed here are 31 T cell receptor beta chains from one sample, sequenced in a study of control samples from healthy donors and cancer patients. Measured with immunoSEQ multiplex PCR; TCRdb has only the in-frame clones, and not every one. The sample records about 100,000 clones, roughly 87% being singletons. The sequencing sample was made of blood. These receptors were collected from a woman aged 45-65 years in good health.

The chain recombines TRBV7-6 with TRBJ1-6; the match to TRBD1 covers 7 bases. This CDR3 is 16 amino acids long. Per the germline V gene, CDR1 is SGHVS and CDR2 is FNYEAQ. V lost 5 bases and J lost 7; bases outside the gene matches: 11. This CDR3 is CASSLTVPGQNSPLHF. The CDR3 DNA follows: TGTGCCAGCAGCCTGACAGTCCCGGGACAGAATTCACCCCTCCACTTT.

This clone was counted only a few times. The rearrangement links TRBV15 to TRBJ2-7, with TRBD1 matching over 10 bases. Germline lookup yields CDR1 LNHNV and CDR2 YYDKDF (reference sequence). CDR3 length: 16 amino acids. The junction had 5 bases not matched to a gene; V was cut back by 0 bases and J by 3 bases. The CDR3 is CATSRDSGTGVYEQYF. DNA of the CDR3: TGTGCCACCAGCAGAGATAGTGGGACAGGGGTCTACGAGCAGTACTTC. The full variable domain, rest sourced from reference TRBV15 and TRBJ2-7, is DAMVIQNPRYQVTQFGKPVTLSCSQTLNHNVMYWYQQKSSQAPKLLFHYYDKDFNNEADTPDNFQSRRPNTSFCFLDIRSPGLGDTAMYLCATSRDSGTGVYEQYFGPGTRLTVT.

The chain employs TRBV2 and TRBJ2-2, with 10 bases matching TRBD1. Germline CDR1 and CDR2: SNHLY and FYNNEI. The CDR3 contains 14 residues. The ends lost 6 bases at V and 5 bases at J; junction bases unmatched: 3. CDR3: CASSADRGTGELFF. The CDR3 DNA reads TGTGCCAGCAGCGCGGACAGGGGGACCGGGGAGCTGTTTTTT. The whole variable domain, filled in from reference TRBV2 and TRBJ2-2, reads EPEVTQTPSHQVTQMGQEVILRCVPISNHLYFYWYRQILGQKVEFLVSFYNNEISEKSEIFDDQFSVERPDGSNFTLKIRSTKLEDSAMYFCASSADRGTGELFFGEGSRLTVL.

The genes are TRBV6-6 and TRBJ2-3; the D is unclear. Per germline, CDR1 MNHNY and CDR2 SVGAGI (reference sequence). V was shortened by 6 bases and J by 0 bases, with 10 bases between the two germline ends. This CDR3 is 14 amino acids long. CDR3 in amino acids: CASREGRSTDTQYF. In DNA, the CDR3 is TGTGCCAGCAGAGAAGGACGTAGCACAGATACGCAGTATTTT.

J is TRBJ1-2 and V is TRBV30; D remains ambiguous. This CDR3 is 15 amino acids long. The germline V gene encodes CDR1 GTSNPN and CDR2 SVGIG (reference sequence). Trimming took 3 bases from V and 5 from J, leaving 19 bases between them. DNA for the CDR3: TGTGCCTGGAGCGAAGGACTCCGGGTAGGGTATGGCTACACCTTC. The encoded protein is CAWSEGLRVGYGYTF.

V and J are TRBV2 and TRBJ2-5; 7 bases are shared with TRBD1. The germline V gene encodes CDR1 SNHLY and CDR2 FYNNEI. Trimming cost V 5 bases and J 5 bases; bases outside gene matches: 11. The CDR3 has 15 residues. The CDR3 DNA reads TGTGCCAGCAGTCGACAGGGAACCACTTTGGAGACCCAGTACTTC. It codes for CASSRQGTTLETQYF. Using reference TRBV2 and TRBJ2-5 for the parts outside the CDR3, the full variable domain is EPEVTQTPSHQVTQMGQEVILRCVPISNHLYFYWYRQILGQKVEFLVSFYNNEISEKSEIFDDQFSVERPDGSNFTLKIRSTKLEDSAMYFCASSRQGTTLETQYFGPGTRLLVL.

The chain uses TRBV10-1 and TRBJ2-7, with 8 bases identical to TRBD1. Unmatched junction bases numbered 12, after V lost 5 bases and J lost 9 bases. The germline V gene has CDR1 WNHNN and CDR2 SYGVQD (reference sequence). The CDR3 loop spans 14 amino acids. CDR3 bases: TGCGCCAGCAGTCCCGACAGGGGCGTACCCCGGCAGTACTTC. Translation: CASSPDRGVPRQYF.

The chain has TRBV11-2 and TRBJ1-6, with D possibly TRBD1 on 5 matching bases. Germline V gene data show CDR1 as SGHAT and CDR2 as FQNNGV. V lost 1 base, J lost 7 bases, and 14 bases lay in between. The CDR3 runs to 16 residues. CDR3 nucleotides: TGTGCCAGCAGCTTAGCTGGATCAGGGAAGAATTCACCCCTCCACTTT. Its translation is CASSLAGSGKNSPLHF.

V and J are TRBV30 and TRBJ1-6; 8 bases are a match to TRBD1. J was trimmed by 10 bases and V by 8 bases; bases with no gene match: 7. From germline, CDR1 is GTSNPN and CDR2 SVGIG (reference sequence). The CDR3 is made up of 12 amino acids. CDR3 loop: CARATGDSPLHF. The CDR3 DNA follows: TGTGCCAGGGCGACAGGGGACTCACCCCTCCACTTT.

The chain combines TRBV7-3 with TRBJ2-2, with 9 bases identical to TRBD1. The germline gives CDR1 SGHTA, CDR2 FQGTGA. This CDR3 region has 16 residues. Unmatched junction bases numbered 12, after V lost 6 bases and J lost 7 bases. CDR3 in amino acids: CASSSGTGSQGGELFF. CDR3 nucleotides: TGTGCCAGCAGTTCCGGGACAGGGTCCCAAGGCGGGGAGCTGTTTTTT.

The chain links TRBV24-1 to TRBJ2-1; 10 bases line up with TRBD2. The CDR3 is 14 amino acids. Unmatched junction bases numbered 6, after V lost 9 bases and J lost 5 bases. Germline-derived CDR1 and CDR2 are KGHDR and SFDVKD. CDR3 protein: CATERGGINNEQFF. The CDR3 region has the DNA TGTGCCACCGAGCGGGGGGGAATCAACAATGAGCAGTTCTTC.

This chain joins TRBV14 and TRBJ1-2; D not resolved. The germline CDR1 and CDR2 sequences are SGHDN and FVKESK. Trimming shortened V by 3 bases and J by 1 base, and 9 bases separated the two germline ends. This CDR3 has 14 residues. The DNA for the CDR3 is TGTGCCAGCAGCCACGCCCGGCGTAACTATGGCTACACCTTC. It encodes CASSHARRNYGYTF. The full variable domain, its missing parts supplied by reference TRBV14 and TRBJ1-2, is EAGVTQFPSHSVIEKGQTVTLRCDPISGHDNLYWYRRVMGKEIKFLLHFVKESKQDESGMPNNRFLAERTGGTYSTLKVQPAELEDSGVYFCASSHARRNYGYTFGSGTRLTVV.

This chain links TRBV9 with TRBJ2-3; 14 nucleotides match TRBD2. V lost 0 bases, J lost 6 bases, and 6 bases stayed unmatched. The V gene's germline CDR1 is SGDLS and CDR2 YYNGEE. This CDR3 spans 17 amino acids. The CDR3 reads CASSVATSGGALDTQYF. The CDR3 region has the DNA TGTGCCAGCAGCGTAGCGACTAGCGGGGGGGCTTTGGATACGCAGTATTTT.

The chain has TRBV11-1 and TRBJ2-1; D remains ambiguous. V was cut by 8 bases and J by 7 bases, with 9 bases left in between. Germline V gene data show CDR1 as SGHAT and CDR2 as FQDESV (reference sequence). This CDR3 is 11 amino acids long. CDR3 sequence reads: CASRSVNEQFF. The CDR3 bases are TGTGCCAGCCGGAGCGTAAATGAGCAGTTCTTC.

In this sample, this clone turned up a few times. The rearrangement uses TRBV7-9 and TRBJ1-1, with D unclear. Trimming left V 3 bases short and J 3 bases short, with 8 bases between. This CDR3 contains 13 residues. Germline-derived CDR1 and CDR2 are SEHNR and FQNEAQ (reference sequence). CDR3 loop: CASSFSVDTEAFF. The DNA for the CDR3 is TGTGCCAGCAGCTTTTCGGTGGACACTGAAGCTTTCTTT.

The CDR3 loop is CASTGNPGTGGAGNEQFF. The CDR3 nucleotides are TGTGCCAGTACTGGGAACCCCGGGACAGGGGGCGCGGGCAATGAGCAGTTCTTC. The V and J genes are TRBV19 and TRBJ2-1; the match to TRBD1 covers 12 bases. This CDR3 has 18 residues. Germline CDR1 is LNHDA and CDR2 is SQIVND (reference sequence). Trimming cost V 7 bases and J 6 bases; bases outside gene matches: 16.

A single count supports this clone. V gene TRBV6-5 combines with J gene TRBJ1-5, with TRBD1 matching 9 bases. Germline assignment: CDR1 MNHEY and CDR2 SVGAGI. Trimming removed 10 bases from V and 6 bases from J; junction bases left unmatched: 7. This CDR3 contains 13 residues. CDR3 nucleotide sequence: TGTGCCACTCGGACAGGGGTAAGTCAGCCCCAGCATTTT. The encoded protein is CATRTGVSQPQHF.

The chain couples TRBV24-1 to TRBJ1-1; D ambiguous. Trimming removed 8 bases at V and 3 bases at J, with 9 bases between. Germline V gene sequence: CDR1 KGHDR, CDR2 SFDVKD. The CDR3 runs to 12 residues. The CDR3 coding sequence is TGTGCCACCACCCCTGGGGACACTGAAGCTTTCTTT. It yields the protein CATTPGDTEAFF.

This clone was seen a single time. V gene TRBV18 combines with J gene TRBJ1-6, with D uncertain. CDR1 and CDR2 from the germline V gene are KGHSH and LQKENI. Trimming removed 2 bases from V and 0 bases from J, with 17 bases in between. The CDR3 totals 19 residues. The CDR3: CASSPFSGRLSSYNSPLHF. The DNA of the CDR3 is TGTGCCAGCTCACCATTCTCTGGCCGTCTGAGCTCCTATAATTCACCCCTCCACTTT.

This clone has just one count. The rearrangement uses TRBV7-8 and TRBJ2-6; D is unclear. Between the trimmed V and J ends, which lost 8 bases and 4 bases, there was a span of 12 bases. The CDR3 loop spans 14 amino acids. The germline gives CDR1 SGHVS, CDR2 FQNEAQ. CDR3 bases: TGTGCCAGCGGCGAAGAAACGGGGGCCAACGTCCTGACTTTC. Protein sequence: CASGEETGANVLTF. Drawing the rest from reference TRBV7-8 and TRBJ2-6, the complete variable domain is GAGVSQSPRYKVAKRGQDVALRCDPISGHVSLFWYQQALGQGPEFLTYFQNEAQLDKSGLPSDRFFAERPEGSVSTLKIQRTQQEDSAVYLCASGEETGANVLTFGAGSRLTVL.

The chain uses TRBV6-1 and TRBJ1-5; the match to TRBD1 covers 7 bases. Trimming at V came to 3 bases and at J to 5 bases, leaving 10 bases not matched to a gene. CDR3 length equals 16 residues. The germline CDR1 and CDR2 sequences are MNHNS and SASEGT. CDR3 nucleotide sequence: TGTGCCAGCAGTGACGGCACCGGGACAGATTATCAGCCCCAGCATTTT. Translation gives CASSDGTGTDYQPQHF.

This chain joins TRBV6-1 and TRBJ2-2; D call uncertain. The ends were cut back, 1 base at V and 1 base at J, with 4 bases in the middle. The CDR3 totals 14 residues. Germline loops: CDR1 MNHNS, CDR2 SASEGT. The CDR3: CASSEGGNTGELFF. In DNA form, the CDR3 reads TGTGCCAGCAGTGAAGGGGGGAACACCGGGGAGCTGTTTTTT.

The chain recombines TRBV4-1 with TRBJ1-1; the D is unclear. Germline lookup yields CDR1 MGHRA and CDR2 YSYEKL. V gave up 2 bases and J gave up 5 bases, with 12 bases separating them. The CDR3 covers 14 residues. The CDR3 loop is CASSQSPTGTEAFF. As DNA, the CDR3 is TGCGCCAGCAGCCAATCCCCAACTGGTACTGAAGCTTTCTTT.

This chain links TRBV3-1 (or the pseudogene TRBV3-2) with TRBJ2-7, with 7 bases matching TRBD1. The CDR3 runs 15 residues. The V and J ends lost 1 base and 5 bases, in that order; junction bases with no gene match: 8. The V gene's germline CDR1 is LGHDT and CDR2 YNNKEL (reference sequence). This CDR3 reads CASSQVGRQGDEQYF. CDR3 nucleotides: TGTGCCAGCAGCCAAGTTGGACGACAGGGAGACGAGCAGTACTTC.

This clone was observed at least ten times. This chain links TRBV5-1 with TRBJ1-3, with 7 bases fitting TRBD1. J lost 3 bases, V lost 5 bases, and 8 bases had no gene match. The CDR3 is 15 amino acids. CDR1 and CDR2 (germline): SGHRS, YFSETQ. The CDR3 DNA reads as TGCGCCAGCAGACCAAGACAGGGCGGTGGAAACACCATATATTTT. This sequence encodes CASRPRQGGGNTIYF.

The CDR3 sequence: CASSLNRGGYGYTF. As DNA, the CDR3 is TGTGCCAGCAGTCTAAACAGGGGTGGCTATGGCTACACCTTC. The V call is TRBV27, the J call TRBJ1-2; TRBD1 matches 7 bases. V lost 5 bases and J lost 4; bases outside the gene matches: 7. The CDR3 length is 14 residues. In germline, CDR1 is MNHEY, CDR2 SMNVEV (reference sequence).

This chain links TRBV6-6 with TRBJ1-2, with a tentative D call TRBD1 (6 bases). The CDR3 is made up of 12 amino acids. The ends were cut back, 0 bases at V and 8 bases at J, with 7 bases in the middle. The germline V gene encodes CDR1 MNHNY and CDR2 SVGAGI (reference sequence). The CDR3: CASSYSTGGYTF. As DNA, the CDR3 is TGTGCCAGCAGTTACTCGACAGGCGGCTACACCTTC.

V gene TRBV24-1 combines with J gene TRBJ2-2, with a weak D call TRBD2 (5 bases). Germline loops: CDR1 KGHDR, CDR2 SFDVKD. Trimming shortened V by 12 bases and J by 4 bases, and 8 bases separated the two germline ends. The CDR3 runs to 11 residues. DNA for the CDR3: TGTGCCCACGGGGTCACCGGGGAGCTGTTTTTT. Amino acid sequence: CAHGVTGELFF.

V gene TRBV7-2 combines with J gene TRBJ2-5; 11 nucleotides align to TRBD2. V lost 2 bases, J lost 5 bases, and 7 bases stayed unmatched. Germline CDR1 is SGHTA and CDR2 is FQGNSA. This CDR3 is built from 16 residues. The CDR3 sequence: CASSLRLAGSWETQYF. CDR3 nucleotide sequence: TGTGCCAGCAGCTTAAGACTAGCGGGATCCTGGGAGACCCAGTACTTC.

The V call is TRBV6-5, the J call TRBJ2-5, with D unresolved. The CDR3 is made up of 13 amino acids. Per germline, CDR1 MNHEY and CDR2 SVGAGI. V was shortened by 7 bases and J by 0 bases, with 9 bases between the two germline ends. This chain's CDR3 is CASNRADQETQYF. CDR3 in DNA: TGTGCCAGCAATCGGGCAGACCAAGAGACCCAGTACTTC.

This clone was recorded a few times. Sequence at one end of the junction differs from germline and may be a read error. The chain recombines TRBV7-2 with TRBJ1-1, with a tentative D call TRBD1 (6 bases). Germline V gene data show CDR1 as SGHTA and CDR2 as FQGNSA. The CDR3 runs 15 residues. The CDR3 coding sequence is TGTGCCAGCTGCTTTTATGTAGGGGGTGACACTGAAGCTTTCTTT. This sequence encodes CASCFYVGGDTEAFF. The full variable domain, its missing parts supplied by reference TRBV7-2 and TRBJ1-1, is GAGVSQSPSNKVTEKGKDVELRCDPISGHTALYWYRQSLGQGLEFLIYFQGNSAPDKSGLPSDRFSAERTGGSVSTLTIQRTQQEDSAVYLCASCFYVGGDTEAFFGQGTRLTVV.